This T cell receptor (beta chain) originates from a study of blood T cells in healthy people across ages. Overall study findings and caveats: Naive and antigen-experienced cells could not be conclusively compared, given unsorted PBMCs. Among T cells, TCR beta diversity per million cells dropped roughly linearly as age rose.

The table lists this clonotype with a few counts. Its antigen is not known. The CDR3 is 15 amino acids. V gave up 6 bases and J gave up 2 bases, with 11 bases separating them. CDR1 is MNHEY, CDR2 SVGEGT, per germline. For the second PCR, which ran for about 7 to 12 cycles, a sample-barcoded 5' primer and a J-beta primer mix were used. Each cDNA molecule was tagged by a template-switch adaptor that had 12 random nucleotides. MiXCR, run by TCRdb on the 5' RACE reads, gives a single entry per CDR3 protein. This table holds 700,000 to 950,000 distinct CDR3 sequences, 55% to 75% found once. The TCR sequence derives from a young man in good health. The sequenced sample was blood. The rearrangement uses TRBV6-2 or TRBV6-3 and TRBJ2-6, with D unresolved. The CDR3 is CASRPTATGANVLTF. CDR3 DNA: TGTGCCAGCAGACCGACGGCTACTGGGGCCAACGTCCTGACTTTC.